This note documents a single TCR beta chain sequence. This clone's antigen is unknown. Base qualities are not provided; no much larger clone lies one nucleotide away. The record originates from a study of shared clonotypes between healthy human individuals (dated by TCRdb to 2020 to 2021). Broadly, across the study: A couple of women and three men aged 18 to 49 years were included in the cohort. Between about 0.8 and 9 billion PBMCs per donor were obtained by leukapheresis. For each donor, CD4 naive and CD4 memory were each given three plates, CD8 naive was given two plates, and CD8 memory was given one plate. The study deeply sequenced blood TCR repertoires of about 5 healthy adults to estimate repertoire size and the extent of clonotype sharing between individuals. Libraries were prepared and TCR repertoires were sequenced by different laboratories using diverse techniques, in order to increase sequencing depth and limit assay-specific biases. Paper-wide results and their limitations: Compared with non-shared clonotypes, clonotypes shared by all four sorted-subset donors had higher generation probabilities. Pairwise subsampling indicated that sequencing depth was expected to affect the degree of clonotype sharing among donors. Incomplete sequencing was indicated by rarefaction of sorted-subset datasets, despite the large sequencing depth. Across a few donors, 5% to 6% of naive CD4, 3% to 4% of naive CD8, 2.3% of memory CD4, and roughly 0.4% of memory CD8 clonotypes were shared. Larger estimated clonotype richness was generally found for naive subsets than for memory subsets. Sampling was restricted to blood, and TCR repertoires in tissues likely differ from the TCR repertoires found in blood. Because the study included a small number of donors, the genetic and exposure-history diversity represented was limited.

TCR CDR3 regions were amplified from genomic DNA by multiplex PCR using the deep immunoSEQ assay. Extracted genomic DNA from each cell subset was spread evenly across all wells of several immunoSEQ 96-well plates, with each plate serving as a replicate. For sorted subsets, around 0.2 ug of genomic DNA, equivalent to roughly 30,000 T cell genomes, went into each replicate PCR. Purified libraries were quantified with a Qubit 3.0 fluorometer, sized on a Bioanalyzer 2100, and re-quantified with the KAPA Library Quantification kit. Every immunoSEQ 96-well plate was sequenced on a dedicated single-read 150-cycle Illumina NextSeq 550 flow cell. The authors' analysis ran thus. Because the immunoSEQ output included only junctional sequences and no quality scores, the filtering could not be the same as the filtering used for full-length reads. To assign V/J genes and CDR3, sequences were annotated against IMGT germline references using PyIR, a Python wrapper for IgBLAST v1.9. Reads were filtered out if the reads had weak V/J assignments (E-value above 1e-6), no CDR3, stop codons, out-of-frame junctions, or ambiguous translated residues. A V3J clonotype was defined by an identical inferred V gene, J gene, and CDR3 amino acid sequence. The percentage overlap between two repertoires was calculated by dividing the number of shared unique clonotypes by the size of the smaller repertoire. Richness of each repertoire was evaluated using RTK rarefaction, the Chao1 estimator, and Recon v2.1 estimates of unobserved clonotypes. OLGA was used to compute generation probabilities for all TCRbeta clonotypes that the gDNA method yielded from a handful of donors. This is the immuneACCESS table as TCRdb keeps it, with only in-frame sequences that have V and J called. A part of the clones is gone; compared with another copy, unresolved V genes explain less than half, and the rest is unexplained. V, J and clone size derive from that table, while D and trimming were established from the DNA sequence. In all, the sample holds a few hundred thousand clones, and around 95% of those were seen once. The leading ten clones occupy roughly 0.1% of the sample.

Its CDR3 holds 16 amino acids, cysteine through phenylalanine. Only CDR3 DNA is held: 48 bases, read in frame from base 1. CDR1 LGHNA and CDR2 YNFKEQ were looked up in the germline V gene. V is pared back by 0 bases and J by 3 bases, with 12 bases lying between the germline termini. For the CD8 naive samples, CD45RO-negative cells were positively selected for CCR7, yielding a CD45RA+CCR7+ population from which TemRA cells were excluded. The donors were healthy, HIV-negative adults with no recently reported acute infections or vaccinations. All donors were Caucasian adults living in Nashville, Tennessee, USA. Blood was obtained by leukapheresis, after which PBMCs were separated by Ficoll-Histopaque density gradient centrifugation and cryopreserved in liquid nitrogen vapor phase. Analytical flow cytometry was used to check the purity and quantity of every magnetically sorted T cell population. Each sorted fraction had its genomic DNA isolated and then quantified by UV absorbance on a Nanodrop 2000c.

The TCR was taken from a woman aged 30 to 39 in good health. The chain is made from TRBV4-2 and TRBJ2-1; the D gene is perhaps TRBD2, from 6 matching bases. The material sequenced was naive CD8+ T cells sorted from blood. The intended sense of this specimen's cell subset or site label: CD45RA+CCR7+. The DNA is TGTGCCAGCAGCCAAGACGGGGGAAACAGCTACAATGAGCAGTTCTTC. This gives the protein CASSQDGGNSYNEQFF.